What follows is one T cell receptor beta chain and its context. This clonotype has only a few counts. It has no known antigen specificity. Per-nucleotide qualities are absent, and no much larger clonotype sits a single base away. The data derive from a study of T cells after yellow fever vaccination (dated by TCRdb to the late 2010s). Describing the broader study: Libraries from fractions with low cell numbers were prepared with the SMART-Seq v4 Ultra Low Input RNA kit. Two healthy male donors made up the cohort, one aged 18 to 29 years and the other aged 30 to 40 years. Bulk PBMC replicates and cell subsets were isolated from blood drawn at multiple timepoints before and after both primary and secondary immunization. Bulk TCR alpha and beta repertoires were sequenced longitudinally to track T-cell clones before and after primary and booster YFV17D yellow fever vaccination. Beyond this particular receptor, the publication reports: The study included only two donors, which limits how far the findings can be generalized. Compared with the primary T-cell response, the secondary T-cell response was weaker but faster, peaking on day 5 rather than day 15. A small fraction of clonotypes appeared in both the CD4 and CD8 compartments, likely as a result of convergent recombination. Most clones expanded after primary vaccination were re-detected after the booster (96% of CD4 and around 86% of CD8), suggesting broad memory maintenance. FACS-sorted repertoires could contain abundant contaminating clonotypes from the bulk population, so computational filtering was required.

V is clipped by 8 bases and J by 8 bases, and the sequence between their germline boundaries is 15 bases long. Its CDR3 holds 12 amino acids, cysteine through phenylalanine. Only the CDR3 DNA is retained, 36 bases long and in frame from the first base. Based on the germline V gene, the CDR1 and CDR2 sequences are SNHLY and FYNNEI. TCR cDNA was synthesized by 5'RACE template switching, through which a universal primer site and unique molecular identifiers were introduced. Priming of cDNA synthesis was performed from both the TCR alpha and TCR beta constant segments. Libraries were amplified in two PCR steps, with sample barcodes and sequencing adapters added in the second step. Sequencing of the libraries was done on either Illumina HiSeq 2500 (2x100 bp) or NovaSeq (2x150 bp). From the authors' description of their analysis: Reads were demultiplexed and collapsed into UMI consensus sequences with MIGEC, and V(D)J alignment was performed with MiXCR. Using edgeR on replicate PBMC samples, clonotypes were called vaccine-responding if FDR was below 0.01 and the log2 fold change was above 5 up to day 15. Each bulk clonotype was labeled CD4 or CD8 based on which sequenced repertoire, CD4 or CD8, contained the clonotype at higher abundance. Using fastp at Q25 and MiXCR, TCRdb reprocessed the public reads and kept productive beta chains. Under each unique CDR3 protein, matching rows form one entry showing the most common genes and DNA. These V and J calls rely on TCRdb rather than the paper's analysis. This sample is represented by 500,000 to 650,000 distinct CDR3 sequences; around 17% of them were singletons. The ten biggest clones cover about 18% of the sample.

According to the study, the label for this sample's treatment or condition signals: live attenuated yellow fever vaccine strain. At each blood-draw timepoint, two biological replicates of bulk PBMCs were obtained. PBMCs were isolated from peripheral blood using a standard Ficoll-Paque protocol. TriZol was used to extract RNA from bulk PBMCs, from CD4 and CD8 fractions, and from dextramer-positive and dextramer-negative fractions. The input for sequencing was PBMCs, taken 5 days after the first yellow fever vaccination. The sequence was obtained from a man younger than 30 who received the YFV17D yellow fever vaccine. The chain couples TRBV2 to TRBJ1-2; a weak D assignment points to TRBD1 (5 bases agree). The CDR3: CASLGVGRGYTF. The DNA sequence follows: TGTGCCAGCCTTGGGGTGGGGCGCGGCTACACCTTC. This CDR3, with the reference TRBV2 and TRBJ1-2 proteins standing in past its ends, gives the full variable domain EPEVTQTPSHQVTQMGQEVILRCVPISNHLYFYWYRQILGQKVEFLVSFYNNEISEKSEIFDDQFSVERPDGSNFTLKIRSTKLEDSAMYFCASLGVGRGYTFGSGTRLTVV.